Listed below are T cell receptor beta chains from one sample, sequenced in a study of blood T cell repertoires in COVID-19. Libraries were prepared by immunoSEQ multiplex PCR; TCRdb keeps only in-frame clonotypes and omits some of them. The data contain under 200,000 clones, about 82% of them singletons. The sequenced sample was peripheral blood. The receptors shown here come from a woman in her twenties or thirties with acute or convalescent COVID-19. The conserved cysteine and the conserved F or W are not part of the CDR3 here. Each record gives: V gene, clone size, J gene, CDR3 protein. Expanded clones get a size class; other rows say once, few or many, or leave the size out.

>TRBV6-5|NA|TRBJ1-1
ASSRAGWNTEAF
>TRBV5-4|NA|TRBJ2-1
ASSFGLGAYNEQF
>TRBV6-4|NA|TRBJ1-2
ASSGGQNVNYGYT
>TRBV7-9|NA|TRBJ2-1
ASSTIAGAPNEQF
>TRBV29-1|NA|TRBJ1-2
SVTGGAGYGYT
>TRBV3-1/TRBV3-2|NA|TRBJ2-5
ASSQEGREYQETQY
>TRBV28|NA|TRBJ1-6
ASSPHDRGGGSPLH
>TRBV5-1|NA|TRBJ2-5
ASSSSRGPPQETQY
>TRBV6-6|NA|TRBJ1-4
ASGVGGARTNEKLF
>TRBV5-6|NA|TRBJ2-3
ASSLTSGRSPGAQY
>TRBV7-2|NA|TRBJ2-1
ASSLGDSWGNEQF
>TRBV5-1|NA|TRBJ1-1
ASSISTGTGMNTEAF
>TRBV19|NA|TRBJ1-3
ASTPRLGAGNTIY
>TRBV30|NA|TRBJ1-2
AWSTGGRDGYT
>TRBV5-1|NA|TRBJ2-3
ASSPTLAGINPTDTQY
>TRBV14|once|TRBJ1-2
ASSPRTARYGYT
>TRBV2|NA|TRBJ1-5
ASSEALPSPQH
>TRBV14|NA|TRBJ2-3
ASSRSRQGASDTQY
>TRBV7-2|few|TRBJ2-7
ASTPDAAGPYEQY
>TRBV27|NA|TRBJ1-2
ASSLPGQGAHGYT
>TRBV19|NA|TRBJ1-5
ASSIDFGRDQPQH
>TRBV28|NA|TRBJ2-7
ASSSPKGVYEQY
>TRBV9|NA|TRBJ1-1
ASSVGTVNTEAF
>TRBV6-1|NA|TRBJ2-5
ASSDNLGVQTQY
>TRBV28|NA|TRBJ1-2
ASKTGAAANYGYT
>TRBV11-1|NA|TRBJ1-1
ASSFERGRDTEAF
>TRBV5-4|NA|TRBJ2-2
ASSLVKGVAAGELF
>TRBV28|NA|TRBJ1-5
ASTLLDRRNNQPQH
>TRBV6-1|NA|TRBJ1-3
ASSAYDTGTAAGNTIY
>TRBV3-1/TRBV3-2|NA|TRBJ1-1
ASSQEMTGEAF
>TRBV28|NA|TRBJ1-5
ASSLWGGAQYSNQPQH
>TRBV27|NA|TRBJ1-1
ASSSAAGQVMNTEAF
>TRBV27|NA|TRBJ1-5
ASSLQGVNQPQH